This T cell receptor beta chain was identified during a study of metastatic and nonmetastatic thyroid tumors (TCRdb year 2020). Study-level background: The researchers compared repertoires between peripheral blood samples and tumor or nodule tissue samples from patients with malignant or benign thyroid disease. Paper-wide results and their limitations: In both blood and tumor samples, TCR beta diversity was reported to be significantly higher in malignant tumors than in benign nodules.

Library preparation employed PCR. The sequencer listed for this sample is Illumina HiSeq 4000. High-throughput sequencing was used to profile the TCR beta-chain CDR3 region of every patient. Per the original workflow: CDR3 differences across clinicopathological groups were used to build a classifier for discriminating distant-metastatic papillary thyroid cancer patients. The Shannon index was used to measure repertoire diversity, and the Morisita-Horn index was used to measure how similar tumor and blood repertoires were. Using fastp trimming at Q25 and MiXCR clonotype assembly, TCRdb reanalyzed the public sequencing data and kept in-frame beta chains. These V and J calls are TCRdb output, not the study's own analysis. For this sample the table gives about 24,000 clones, of which 10% to 15% were detected only once. The ten largest account for 13% to 15% of the sample. No treatment had been received by any patient before thyroid surgery. Using T-cell receptor beta sequencing, the study looked back at clinical samples from patients collected from the early 2010s to the late 2010s.

V was cut back by 1 base and J by 4 bases, leaving a gap of 5 bases between them. CDR1 and CDR2 are drawn from the germline V gene (reference sequence): LGHDT, YNNKEL. Counted from cysteine to phenylalanine, this CDR3 has 13 amino acids. Only the CDR3 DNA stays, 39 bases, in frame from base 1. This clone was recorded many times. The clone's antigen remains unknown. The input lacks base qualities; no much larger clone sits a single base away. This TCR was sampled from a female donor with papillary thyroid cancer or a benign thyroid nodule (not recorded which). Some clones in this sample may be carry-over from other donors' samples. In this chain, TRBV3-1 is recombined with TRBJ2-1, with the D gene uncertain. Sequencing input: blood. The nucleotide sequence is TGTGCCAGCAGCCAAGCGGGTTACAATGAGCAGTTCTTC. Its protein product is CASSQAGYNEQFF.